This T cell receptor (beta chain) was found in a study of blood T cell repertoires in COVID-19. Study-wide background: Researchers got acute and convalescent COVID-19 samples from the United States, Italy and Spain.

The CDR3 runs 16 residues. Germline V lookup: CDR1 GTSNPN, CDR2 SVGIG (reference sequence). V shed 1 base and J 5 bases; nucleotides not matched to a gene: 10. The data were produced by immunoSEQ multiplex PCR, yet TCRdb's version contains in-frame clones alone and is incomplete. The data show roughly 140,000 clones, around 81% seen once. This chain joins TRBV30 and TRBJ1-2; the match to TRBD1 covers 10 bases. Sequenced input: peripheral blood. The TCR originated in a man aged 55 to 70 with active or convalescent COVID-19. As DNA, the CDR3 is TGTGCCTGGAGTGCAGGACAGGGGGGAGGTAGATATGGCTACACCTTC. Amino acid sequence: CAWSAGQGGGRYGYTF. Based on the CDR3 plus reference TRBV30 and TRBJ1-2, the full variable domain is SQTIHQWPATLVQPVGSPLSLECTVEGTSNPNLYWYRQAAGRGLQLLFYSVGIGQISSEVPQNLSASRPQDRQFILSSKKLLLSDSGFYLCAWSAGQGGGRYGYTFGSGTRLTVV.